Listed here are 9 T cell receptor beta chains from one sample, sequenced in a study of T-cell memory formation after mild COVID-19. TCRdb itself ran the 5' RACE reads through MiXCR, one entry per CDR3 protein. The sample lists around 200,000 distinct CDR3 sequences, 20% to 25% occurring once. The sample was PBMCs or a T cell subset sorted from them (not recorded which). These receptors all stem from an adult woman who had mild COVID-19 (a few samples of this study predate the infection). Cell type and time point are not known.

The V call is TRBV9, the J call TRBJ1-2; D ambiguous. Germline loops: CDR1 SGDLS, CDR2 YYNGEE. This CDR3 is built from 13 residues. This CDR3 is CASASAPNYGYTF. The CDR3, as DNA: TGTGCAAGCGCATCAGCACCTAACTATGGCTACACCTTC.

J is TRBJ2-1 and V is TRBV11-3; 7 bases are a match to TRBD2. Germline CDR1 is SGHNT and CDR2 is YENEEA. V dropped 3 bases and J dropped 1; count of bases not matched to a gene: 6. The CDR3 contains 16 residues. As DNA, the CDR3 is TGTGCCAGCAGCTTTACCCTCGGGGGGTCCTACAATGAGCAGTTCTTC. Its translation is CASSFTLGGSYNEQFF.

The chain joins TRBV29-1 to TRBJ1-2, with 9 bases fitting TRBD1. Trimming cost V 6 bases and J 7 bases; bases outside gene matches: 18. The CDR3 consists of 16 residues. Germline-derived CDR1 and CDR2 are SQVTM and ANQGSEA. The CDR3 DNA reads TGCAGCGTCCCTAAGCCAGGGACAGGGTCGGCGGGTGGCTACACCTTC. It is translated as CSVPKPGTGSAGGYTF.

V is TRBV30 and J is TRBJ1-2; 9 bases fit TRBD1. The CDR3 consists of 15 residues. Trimming at V came to 2 bases and at J to 6 bases, leaving 10 bases not matched to a gene. Germline V CDR1 and CDR2: GTSNPN, SVGIG (reference sequence). DNA for the CDR3: TGTGCCTGGAGTATAACAGGGGGCGTAATGGATGGCTACACCTTC. Encoded protein: CAWSITGGVMDGYTF.

This clonotype has just a few counts. The rearrangement joins TRBV4-3 to TRBJ2-5; 7 positions match TRBD2. V shed 3 bases and J 0 bases; nucleotides not matched to a gene: 7. CDR3 length: 16 residues. Germline V gene data show CDR1 as LGHNA and CDR2 as YSLEER. This CDR3 reads CASSHDPSGDQETQYF. DNA for the CDR3: TGCGCCAGCAGCCATGATCCTAGCGGCGACCAAGAGACCCAGTACTTC.

This chain connects TRBV7-9 to TRBJ1-1; D gene unclear. V lost 3 bases and J 2 bases, leaving 7 bases between the germline ends. This CDR3 is built from 13 residues. The germline gives CDR1 SEHNR, CDR2 FQNEAQ (reference sequence). The CDR3 sequence is CASSLPSNTEAFF. DNA for the CDR3: TGTGCCAGCAGCTTGCCGTCTAACACTGAAGCTTTCTTT.

The chain employs TRBV4-2 and TRBJ1-2; 7 bases map to TRBD1. The CDR3 has 18 amino acids. V was clipped by 1 base and J by 2 bases; unmatched bases: 13. Germline CDR1 and CDR2: LGHNA and YNFKEQ. The CDR3 coding sequence is TGTGCCAGCAGCCAAGGCCGGGACAGACTTGGGCAGAACTATGGCTACACCTTC. It codes for CASSQGRDRLGQNYGYTF.

V usage is TRBV7-9 and J usage is TRBJ2-5; 11 bases are a match to TRBD2. CDR3 length: 14 residues. J was trimmed by 3 bases and V by 5 bases; bases with no gene match: 2. The germline V gene encodes CDR1 SEHNR and CDR2 FQNEAQ (reference sequence). CDR3 bases: TGTGCCAGCAGCGGGACTAGCGGAGAAGAGACCCAGTACTTC. Protein: CASSGTSGEETQYF.

The chain employs TRBV6-2 or TRBV6-3 and TRBJ2-1; D ambiguous. This CDR3 contains 14 residues. V lost 6 bases, J lost 0 bases, and 9 bases lay in between. The germline CDR1 and CDR2 sequences are MNHEY and SVGEGT. CDR3 sequence: CASSVAASYNEQFF. DNA for the CDR3: TGTGCCAGCAGCGTCGCGGCCTCCTACAATGAGCAGTTCTTC.